This T cell receptor (beta chain) comes out of a study of blood T cells in healthy people across ages. The length of the CDR3 is 13 residues. With 8 bases removed from V and 6 bases from J, the gap between germline ends came to 15 bases. Then a second PCR, running roughly 6 to 11 cycles, was carried out with a sample-barcoded 5' primer and a J-beta primer mix. TCRdb re-derived calls from the 5' RACE reads in MiXCR, one entry per CDR3 protein. The data hold approximately 600,000 distinct CDR3 sequences, with under 70% observed a single time. Peripheral blood samples of roughly 10 milliliters were drawn from each donor.

Sequencing was performed on blood. The chain couples TRBV12-3 or TRBV12-4 to TRBJ2-3, with D perhaps matching TRBD1 (6 bases). The clonotype originates from a man in his 60s in good health. CDR3 sequence: CASGGGLGDTQYF. The CDR3, as DNA: TGTGCCAGCGGGGGCGGGTTGGGGGATACGCAGTATTTT.